This TCR beta chain was captured by sequencing in a study of tissue T cells after allogeneic stem cell transplantation. Regarding the study as a whole: In patients and mice, blood and spleen missed much of tissue repertoire.

Noted time point: mouse harvest day 7 after allogeneic transplant. The graft held 10^6 splenic CD5+ T cells and 10^7 T-cell-depleted bone marrow cells. Tissues came from B6→BALB/c major-mismatch GVHD mice at day 7 or 14. This CDR3 has 14 amino acids. The V and J ends lost 5 bases and 7 bases, in that order; junction bases with no gene match: 5. Looked up from germline, CDR1 is KGHPV and CDR2 is FQNQEV (reference sequence). The method was immunoSEQ multiplex PCR; TCRdb's version includes in-frame clones alone and lacks a portion of them. This table has about 6,900 clones, 45% to 50% appearing once. This clone was picked up a small number of times. Its cognate antigen is unknown. Each gene name is a mouse one. The sequence runs out 1 residue before the end of the CDR3; the remainder is reconstructed from the germline J gene.

The chain links TRBV26 to TRBJ2-7, with 13 bases matching TRBD2. The specimen was gut tissue. This clonotype was obtained from a female BALB/c mouse given C57BL/6 T cells with graft-versus-host disease after an allogeneic hematopoietic cell transplant. The CDR3 loop reads CASSRTGGAREQYF. Incomplete CDR3 DNA: TGTGCCAGCAGTAGGACTGGGGGGGCTAGGGAACAGTAC.